The 25 T cell receptor beta chains given below trace back to one sample, sequenced in a study of CD8+ T cells in alopecia areata. After isolation, RNA underwent reverse transcription to generate cDNA as the sequencing template. The data were produced by immunoSEQ multiplex PCR, yet TCRdb's version contains in-frame clones alone and is incomplete. The table lists 75,000 to 100,000 clones, more than 35% of them singletons. The sample was CD4+ T cells sorted from blood. Source of these receptors: a human donor with alopecia areata.

The chain is built from TRBV7-2 and TRBJ2-1; 7 positions match TRBD1. The CDR3 is 13 amino acids. Trimming removed 3 bases from V and 7 bases from J; junction bases left unmatched: 3. Germline-derived CDR1 and CDR2 are SGHTA and FQGNSA. The chain's CDR3 is CASSFDRVNEQFF. In DNA, the CDR3 is TGTGCCAGCAGCTTCGACAGGGTGAATGAGCAGTTCTTC.

This clone was detected a few times. The CDR3 coding sequence is TGCAGCGTCGGACAGGGGGGAAGGGAAAAACTGTTTTTT. Protein product: CSVGQGGREKLFF. The genes are TRBV29-1 and TRBJ1-4; 10 nucleotides match TRBD1. Germline V lookup: CDR1 SQVTM, CDR2 ANQGSEA. The CDR3 covers 13 residues. V shed 6 bases and J 8 bases; nucleotides not matched to a gene: 6.

This chain uses TRBV30 with TRBJ2-5, with TRBD2 matching 9 bases. The junction had 8 bases not matched to a gene; V was cut back by 5 bases and J by 13 bases. In germline, CDR1 is GTSNPN, CDR2 SVGIG (reference sequence). This CDR3 contains 11 residues. CDR3 loop: CAWAGTSTRYF. In DNA form, the CDR3 reads TGTGCCTGGGCAGGGACTAGCACACGGTACTTC.

The V gene is TRBV18, the J gene TRBJ2-7; TRBD2 aligns across 14 bases. The trim removed 4 bases at V and 4 bases at J, leaving 6 bases unmatched. CDR1 KGHSH and CDR2 LQKENI come from the germline V gene. The CDR3 consists of 16 residues. CDR3: CASSQSGTSGSYEQYF. In nucleotides, the CDR3 is TGTGCCAGCTCACAATCCGGGACTAGCGGGAGTTACGAGCAGTACTTC.

The chain links TRBV5-1 to TRBJ2-5; 8 bases are shared with TRBD1. The germline V gene encodes CDR1 SGHRS and CDR2 YFSETQ. The CDR3 has 14 residues. The trim removed 0 bases at V and 5 bases at J, leaving 3 bases unmatched. The CDR3: CASSLAGGRETQYF. The DNA of the CDR3 is TGCGCCAGCAGCTTGGCAGGGGGCAGGGAGACCCAGTACTTC.

This chain uses TRBV5-1 with TRBJ1-2; no reliable D call. V lost 0 bases, J lost 8 bases, and 17 bases lay in between. This CDR3 region has 15 residues. In germline, CDR1 is SGHRS, CDR2 YFSETQ. The CDR3 protein is CASSLASTTGSGYTF. In DNA form, the CDR3 reads TGCGCCAGCAGCTTGGCCTCAACAACCGGGAGCGGCTACACCTTC.

This clone has just a few counts. A read error may account for a junction end that differs from germline. The gene calls are TRBV7-7 and TRBJ2-3; possible D gene TRBD1, 5 bases. The CDR3 covers 11 residues. The germline V gene has CDR1 SSHAT and CDR2 FNYEAQ (reference sequence). CDR3 sequence reads: CASSRADTQYF. DNA of the CDR3: TGTGCTAGCAGCAGGGCAGATACGCAGTATTTT.

The chain employs TRBV6-4 and TRBJ2-1; TRBD1 might be the D (6 bases). The germline V gene encodes CDR1 MRHNA and CDR2 SNTAGT. The V gene lost 9 bases and the J gene lost 3 bases, with 12 bases spanning the gap. The CDR3 contains 13 residues. CDR3 protein: CASSPDSYNEQFF. The CDR3 DNA sequence: TGTGCCAGTTCCCCGGACAGCTACAATGAGCAGTTCTTC.

As DNA, the CDR3 is TGTGCCTGGAGGCAAGCGGGCCCCCGTGAGTACTTC. Its protein is CAWRQAGPREYF. This chain joins TRBV30 and TRBJ2-7, with a weak D call TRBD2 (6 bases). CDR1 and CDR2 from the germline V gene are GTSNPN and SVGIG (reference sequence). The germline V and J ends were trimmed by 3 bases and 11 bases, with 17 bases remaining between them. The CDR3 runs to 12 residues.

The V gene is TRBV28, the J gene TRBJ1-2, with 10 bases that match TRBD1. The CDR3 has 12 amino acids. V lost 9 bases to trimming and J lost 6 bases; unmatched junction nucleotides: 4. Germline V CDR1 and CDR2: MDHEN, SYDVKM. CDR3 sequence reads: CASRDRGHGYTF. The CDR3 DNA reads as TGTGCCAGTCGGGACAGGGGACATGGCTACACCTTC.

The chain links TRBV9 to TRBJ2-4; no definite D call. V lost 4 bases and J 6 bases, leaving 14 bases between the germline ends. Germline values: CDR1 SGDLS, CDR2 YYNGEE. The CDR3 loop spans 14 amino acids. Here the CDR3 DNA reads TGTGCCAGCAGCCCCCCAGCCCCGGGAAACATTCAGTACTTC. It specifies CASSPPAPGNIQYF.

The CDR3 coding sequence is TGCGCCAGCAGCCAAGATTCCGGGGTCGATGAAGCTTTCTTT. Translated: CASSQDSGVDEAFF. The chain joins TRBV4-1 to TRBJ1-1; no reliable D call. Germline assignment: CDR1 MGHRA and CDR2 YSYEKL. This CDR3 has 14 amino acids. Trimming took off 0 bases at V and 7 bases at J, with 12 bases between the two ends.

V usage is TRBV5-1 and J usage is TRBJ2-3; D remains ambiguous. The germline V gene encodes CDR1 SGHRS and CDR2 YFSETQ. V lost 0 bases, J lost 2 bases, and 7 bases lay in between. This CDR3 region has 14 residues. The CDR3 loop reads CASSLGQDTDTQYF. DNA of the CDR3: TGCGCCAGCAGCTTGGGTCAGGACACAGATACGCAGTATTTT. Full variable domain (remainder filled in from reference TRBV5-1 and TRBJ2-3): KAGVTQTPRYLIKTRGQQVTLSCSPISGHRSVSWYQQTPGQGLQFLFEYFSETQRNKGNFPGRFSGRQFSNSRSEMNVSTLELGDSALYLCASSLGQDTDTQYFGPGTRLTVL.

This clone has only a few counts. The chain links TRBV29-1 to TRBJ1-1; 7 bases are shared with TRBD1. Trimming removed 3 bases from V and 7 bases from J; junction bases left unmatched: 11. Germline-derived CDR1 and CDR2 are SQVTM and ANQGSEA. The CDR3 has 14 residues. The DNA for the CDR3 is TGCAGCGTTGACCCAGGGGGAGGGATTGGTGAAGCTTTCTTT. Translated: CSVDPGGGIGEAFF.

V and J are TRBV29-1 and TRBJ2-1; 7 bases fit TRBD1. Losses at the gene ends were 0 bases for V and 14 bases for J; bases not matched to a gene: 13. Germline CDR1 reads SQVTM; CDR2 reads ANQGSEA. CDR3 length: 14 residues. The CDR3 is CSVEDQVGGFSEFF. For the CDR3, the DNA is TGCAGCGTTGAAGATCAGGTAGGGGGCTTTTCGGAGTTCTTC.

This clone is medium-sized in the sample. The gene calls are TRBV7-6 and TRBJ2-7; 7 bases fit TRBD1. Germline trimming cut 4 bases from V and 5 bases from J; bases unmatched to any gene: 8. The CDR3 contains 14 residues. Germline CDR1 and CDR2: SGHVS and FNYEAQ. The CDR3, as DNA: TGTGCCAGCAGCTCACGACAGGGTAGCAACGAGCAGTACTTC. It specifies CASSSRQGSNEQYF. The whole variable domain, filled in from reference TRBV7-6 and TRBJ2-7, reads GAGVSQSPRYKVTKRGQDVALRCDPISGHVSLYWYRQALGQGPEFLTYFNYEAQQDKSGLPNDRFSAERPEGSISTLTIQRTEQRDSAMYRCASSSRQGSNEQYFGPGTRLTVT.

For the CDR3, the DNA is TGTGCCTGGAGTCCTGGACAGGGCAGCTCCTACGAGCAGTACTTC. It yields the protein CAWSPGQGSSYEQYF. The chain joins TRBV30 to TRBJ2-7; 8 bases are shared with TRBD1. The CDR3 is made up of 15 amino acids. With V trimmed by 2 bases and J by 0 bases, 6 bases remained unmatched. CDR1 is GTSNPN, CDR2 SVGIG, per germline (reference sequence). The full variable domain, in which reference TRBV30 and TRBJ2-7 provide the parts outside the CDR3, is SQTIHQWPATLVQPVGSPLSLECTVEGTSNPNLYWYRQAAGRGLQLLFYSVGIGQISSEVPQNLSASRPQDRQFILSSKKLLLSDSGFYLCAWSPGQGSSYEQYFGPGTRLTVT.

The chain joins TRBV5-4 to TRBJ2-3, with a weak D call TRBD2 (6 bases). Germline V gene data show CDR1 as SGHNT and CDR2 as YYREEE (reference sequence). The V end was cut by 0 bases, the J end by 1 base, with 9 bases between. The CDR3 sequence is 15 residues long. CDR3 amino acids: CASSLALAGTDTQYF. As DNA, the CDR3 is TGTGCCAGCAGCTTGGCCTTAGCGGGCACAGATACGCAGTATTTT.

V gene TRBV25-1 combines with J gene TRBJ2-1; D remains ambiguous. Trimming took 2 bases from V and 8 from J, leaving 13 bases between them. The CDR3 consists of 14 residues. The germline gives CDR1 MGHDK, CDR2 SYGVNS. The chain's CDR3 is CASSEISLFDEQFF. The DNA for the CDR3 is TGTGCCAGCAGTGAAATTTCCTTGTTTGATGAGCAGTTCTTC.

The genes are TRBV5-1 and TRBJ1-1; D is uncertain. The germline V gene has CDR1 SGHRS and CDR2 YFSETQ. Deletions cut 4 bases from V and 1 base from J, with 8 bases between. This CDR3 has 13 residues. CDR3 bases: TGCGCCAGCAGCCAAACAAAGAACACTGAAGCTTTCTTT. Its translation is CASSQTKNTEAFF.

The genes are TRBV6-5 and TRBJ1-5; possible D gene TRBD1, 5 bases. This CDR3 is 14 amino acids long. Germline values: CDR1 MNHEY, CDR2 SVGAGI. V lost 5 bases to trimming and J lost 2 bases, with 10 bases between them. The DNA for the CDR3 is TGTGCCAGCAGTGATAGAGGGGGCAATCAGCCCCAGCATTTT. It is translated as CASSDRGGNQPQHF.

The chain recombines TRBV5-1 with TRBJ2-1; the match to TRBD1 covers 9 bases. The CDR3 loop spans 15 amino acids. Trimming cost V 0 bases and J 6 bases; bases outside gene matches: 4. Germline assignment: CDR1 SGHRS and CDR2 YFSETQ. The CDR3 region has the DNA TGCGCCAGCAGCTTGGGACAGGGGGTGGTCAATGAGCAGTTCTTC. The encoded protein is CASSLGQGVVNEQFF. Complete variable domain (other parts from reference TRBV5-1 and TRBJ2-1): KAGVTQTPRYLIKTRGQQVTLSCSPISGHRSVSWYQQTPGQGLQFLFEYFSETQRNKGNFPGRFSGRQFSNSRSEMNVSTLELGDSALYLCASSLGQGVVNEQFFGPGTRLTVL.

V usage is TRBV2 and J usage is TRBJ1-2; D is possibly TRBD1 (6 bases). Trimming removed 2 bases from V and 5 bases from J, with 9 bases in between. Per germline, CDR1 SNHLY and CDR2 FYNNEI. This CDR3 is built from 13 residues. The CDR3 nucleotides are TGTGCCAGCAGTGAAAACAGGGAATATGGCTACACCTTC. Translated, it gives CASSENREYGYTF.

This clone was picked up a small number of times. V and J are TRBV30 and TRBJ1-1; no clear D gene. The CDR3 sequence is 15 residues long. The germline gives CDR1 GTSNPN, CDR2 SVGIG (reference sequence). V was trimmed by 4 bases and J by 1 base, leaving 16 bases between them. The CDR3 sequence is CAWTDTRSGNTEAFF. In DNA, the CDR3 is TGTGCCTGGACAGATACTCGATCTGGGAACACTGAAGCTTTCTTT.

The V call is TRBV5-1, the J call TRBJ2-3; tentatively, D is TRBD1 or TRBD2 (5 bases each). The germline V gene has CDR1 SGHRS and CDR2 YFSETQ. The ends were cut back, 4 bases at V and 4 bases at J, with 13 bases in the middle. The length of the CDR3 is 14 residues. CDR3 nucleotide sequence: TGCGCCAGCAGCCCCACCCTGGGGGCAGATACGCAGTATTTT. This encodes CASSPTLGADTQYF.